The rows below give T cell receptor beta chains drawn from one sample of a study of T cells expressing NK-cell markers. TCRdb reprocessed the 5' RACE reads and keeps a single row for each CDR3 protein, giving no DNA. The repertoire table contains 200,000 to 300,000 distinct CDR3 sequences. The sample consisted of blood T cells: a sorted CD56 or NKG2C T cell subset, CD4+ or CD8+ T cells, or bulk PBMC T cells (not recorded which). All receptors derive from a man aged 18 to 30 in good health. The CDR3 runs from the conserved cysteine through the conserved F or W.

j_call | cdr3_length | v_call | cdr3_aa
TRBJ1-1 | 15 | TRBV12-3/TRBV12-4 | CASSPPGRADTEAFF
TRBJ2-2 | 12 | TRBV5-1 | CASSSTPRELFF
TRBJ2-3 | 15 | TRBV12-3/TRBV12-4 | CASSIAGGPSNTQYF
TRBJ1-6 | 14 | TRBV12-3/TRBV12-4 | CASSLAGYNSPLHF
TRBJ2-1 | 14 | TRBV12-3/TRBV12-4 | CASSTGPFDDEQFF
TRBJ2-5 | 15 | TRBV20-1 | CSGTGTSGIIETQYF
TRBJ1-1 | 14 | TRBV11-2 | CASSSLRTRTEAFF
TRBJ2-2 | 16 | TRBV18 | CASSPFPQDNTGELFF
TRBJ2-1 | 15 | TRBV9 | CASNKGGDSYNEQFF
TRBJ2-5 | 13 | TRBV7-2 | CASSRTSGETQYF
TRBJ2-1 | 13 | TRBV6-6 | CASSPAGIAEQFF
TRBJ2-1 | 11 | TRBV18 | CASSPLLDQFF
TRBJ2-1 | 12 | TRBV29-1 | CSVVSSSNEQFF
TRBJ2-3 | 16 | TRBV6-5 | CASSTPGLPGSHTQYF